This entry features one T cell receptor beta chain sequence. Its antigen is still unknown. Sequencing used immunoSEQ multiplex PCR; TCRdb keeps in-frame clones, though not all of them. The data contain around 100,000 clones, around 90% of them seen just once; the ten biggest clones take up 0.5% to 0.65%. These data originate in a study of OX40 agonist ivuxolimab in advanced cancers. General study findings and limits: Normalized T-cell clonal expansion was also low in a subset of nonresponders. Antigen specificity remained undetermined for the expanded peripheral T cells.

The CDR3 length is 16 residues. Germline CDR1 and CDR2: LNHDA and SQIVND (reference sequence). V lost 3 bases, J lost 6 bases, and 7 bases stayed unmatched. Sequenced here: CD4+ or CD8+ T cells sorted from blood, sampled in a trial of the OX40 agonist ivuxolimab. The rearrangement joins TRBV19 to TRBJ2-1; 11 bases match TRBD2. This TCR derives from an adult with an advanced solid tumor such as melanoma, head and neck, liver or kidney cancer. In DNA form, the CDR3 reads TGTGCCAGTAGTATGCCGGGACTAGCGGTATTCAATGAGCAGTTCTTC. Its translation: CASSMPGLAVFNEQFF.